These 21 T cell receptor beta chains originate from one sample sequenced in a study of blood T cell repertoires in COVID-19. Clones were sequenced by immunoSEQ multiplex PCR, and TCRdb holds only the in-frame ones, with some missing. The sample has approximately 500,000 clones, over 75% seen once; the top ten hold 3.2%. Sequencing input: peripheral blood. Receptor source: a human donor in a cohort sampled during active COVID-19.

This clone was seen just once. The chain carries TRBV19 and TRBJ1-4; 9 nucleotides line up with TRBD1. Germline CDR1 and CDR2: LNHDA and SQIVND (reference sequence). This CDR3 spans 17 amino acids. Trimming removed 10 bases from V and 2 bases from J; junction bases left unmatched: 14. CDR3 nucleotides: TGTGCCACCAGGGACAGGGTGAACAGAGGCACTAATGAAAAACTGTTTTTT. Translating gives CATRDRVNRGTNEKLFF.

This clone was recorded only once. The chain recombines TRBV19 with TRBJ1-5; 8 nucleotides match TRBD1. V lost 6 bases, J lost 2 bases, and 9 bases stayed unmatched. The CDR3 extends over 16 amino acids. The germline gives CDR1 LNHDA, CDR2 SQIVND (reference sequence). CDR3 amino acids: CASREDRGVGNQPQHF. DNA of the CDR3: TGTGCCAGTAGGGAAGACAGGGGCGTGGGCAATCAGCCCCAGCATTTT.

This clone has a single count. The chain has TRBV7-9 and TRBJ2-3, with D possibly being TRBD1 (6 bases). This CDR3 has 12 residues. V was cut by 3 bases and J by 6 bases, with 7 bases left in between. Germline V lookup: CDR1 SEHNR, CDR2 FQNEAQ (reference sequence). The CDR3 sequence: CASSFTGDTQYF. DNA of the CDR3: TGTGCCAGCAGCTTTACAGGGGATACGCAGTATTTT.

The CDR3 reads CASSQWDSDRKAFF. The CDR3 DNA is TGCGCCAGCAGCCAATGGGACAGTGATCGAAAGGCTTTCTTT. This sequence joins TRBV4-3 and TRBJ1-1; 7 nucleotides line up with TRBD1. V lost 2 bases, J lost 11 bases, and 11 bases stayed unmatched. Germline V CDR1 and CDR2: LGHNA, YSLEER. The CDR3 contains 14 residues.

CDR3 nucleotide sequence: TGTGCCAGCAGTCAAGGAAACACCATATATTTT. This codes for CASSQGNTIYF. V usage is TRBV6-5 and J usage is TRBJ1-3, with D hard to call. CDR1 is MNHEY and CDR2 is SVGAGI in the germline V gene. The CDR3 runs 11 residues. With 5 bases removed from V and 4 bases from J, the gap between germline ends came to 3 bases.

This clone was counted a single time. This chain connects TRBV7-3 to TRBJ1-3, with D uncertain. Trimming took 5 bases from V and 0 from J, leaving 11 bases between them. The CDR3 is 15 residues long. CDR1 is SGHTA and CDR2 is FQGTGA in the germline V gene. CDR3 coding DNA: TGTGCCAGCAGCGCCAACGGCGGCTCTGGAAACACCATATATTTT. Amino acid sequence: CASSANGGSGNTIYF.

This clone was found once. DNA of the CDR3: TGCGCCAGCAGCTTGCTAGCGGGAGGTGTCAATGAGCAGTTCTTC. Its protein product is CASSLLAGGVNEQFF. The chain carries TRBV5-1 and TRBJ2-1, with 11 bases matching TRBD2. The V gene end was trimmed by 1 base and the J gene end by 6 bases; junction bases not matched to a gene: 3. The CDR3 extends over 15 amino acids. Germline values: CDR1 SGHRS, CDR2 YFSETQ.

This sequence joins TRBV28 and TRBJ1-2, with TRBD1 identical over 7 bases. This CDR3 is 14 amino acids long. CDR1 and CDR2 from the germline V gene are MDHEN and SYDVKM. The ends lost 2 bases at V and 4 bases at J; junction bases unmatched: 4. The CDR3 DNA follows: TGTGCCAGCAGTTTAGGGGGACAGTCCTATGGCTACACCTTC. As protein: CASSLGGQSYGYTF.

CDR3 sequence (DNA): TGTGCCAGCAGCTTGGCCGGAAGACAGGGGGCGAAATCTGGAAACACCATATATTTT. Translated, it gives CASSLAGRQGAKSGNTIYF. The chain recombines TRBV5-6 with TRBJ1-3; 10 bases agree with TRBD1. The CDR3 covers 19 residues. Trimming took 0 bases from V and 1 from J; bases not matched to a gene: 10. Germline CDR1 SGHDT, CDR2 YYEEEE. The entire variable domain, with the rest obtained from reference TRBV5-6 and TRBJ1-3, is as follows: DAGVTQSPTHLIKTRGQQVTLRCSPKSGHDTVSWYQQALGQGPQFIFQYYEEEERQRGNFPDRFSGHQFPNYSSELNVNALLLGDSALYLCASSLAGRQGAKSGNTIYFGEGSWLTVV.

The chain combines TRBV6-2 or TRBV6-3 with TRBJ2-3, with D tentatively TRBD2 (6 bases). CDR1 and CDR2 from the germline V gene are MNHEY and SVGEGT. This CDR3 spans 15 amino acids. The V and J ends lost 4 bases and 4 bases respectively, with 15 bases between them. The CDR3 loop is CASSSRDSSPDTQYF. The CDR3 DNA is TGTGCCAGCAGTTCACGGGACTCATCTCCAGATACGCAGTATTTT.

The chain is built from TRBV18 and TRBJ1-2; no definite D call. From germline, CDR1 is KGHSH and CDR2 LQKENI. Trimming shortened V by 0 bases and J by 8 bases, and 19 bases separated the two germline ends. There are 16 residues in the CDR3. CDR3 sequence (DNA): TGTGCCAGCTCACCACCGGACCTGAGGGAAACTAGGGGCTACACCTTC. Encoded protein: CASSPPDLRETRGYTF.

The chain employs TRBV5-4 and TRBJ1-2; no firm D call. CDR3 length equals 12 residues. Germline V CDR1 and CDR2: SGHNT, YYREEE (reference sequence). V lost 5 bases to trimming and J lost 8 bases, with 13 bases between them. The CDR3 region is CASSDAARGYTF. In nucleotides, the CDR3 is TGTGCCAGCAGTGACGCGGCCCGAGGCTACACCTTC.

This clone was counted once. This chain links TRBV13 with TRBJ1-2, with no clear D. The CDR3 is 13 amino acids. The V gene's germline CDR1 is PRHDT and CDR2 FYEKMQ (reference sequence). Trimming took 2 bases from V and 0 from J, leaving 4 bases between them. The DNA for the CDR3 is TGTGCCAGCAGCTTATCGGCTAACTATGGCTACACCTTC. This translates into CASSLSANYGYTF.

V is TRBV6-5 and J is TRBJ1-5, with a weak D call TRBD1 (5 bases). Germline lookup yields CDR1 MNHEY and CDR2 SVGAGI. V was cut by 7 bases and J by 9 bases, with 22 bases left in between. There are 15 residues in the CDR3. CDR3 sequence: CASTKSTGALGPQHF. In nucleotides, the CDR3 is TGTGCCAGCACTAAATCAACAGGCGCTTTGGGGCCCCAGCATTTT.

In its sample, this clone was seen once. The chain carries TRBV2 and TRBJ1-1; 9 positions match TRBD1. The germline CDR1 and CDR2 sequences are SNHLY and FYNNEI. V dropped 5 bases and J dropped 6; count of bases not matched to a gene: 7. The CDR3 totals 14 residues. The CDR3 region has the DNA TGTGCCAGCAGTACCGGGACAGGGCCTTCTGAAGCTTTCTTT. This codes for CASSTGTGPSEAFF.

J is TRBJ1-2 and V is TRBV6-5; maybe TRBD1 (6 bases). V was shortened by 2 bases and J by 4 bases, with 14 bases between the two germline ends. The CDR3 covers 15 residues. Per the germline V gene, CDR1 is MNHEY and CDR2 is SVGAGI. CDR3 region: CASSYGGRGGYGYTF. CDR3 nucleotides: TGTGCCAGCAGTTACGGTGGCAGGGGTGGCTATGGCTACACCTTC.

On this clone itself: Relative to the germline gene, one junction end is altered; a read error may explain this. The chain recombines TRBV7-7 with TRBJ2-5; no definite D call. Germline V lookup: CDR1 SSHAT, CDR2 FNYEAQ (reference sequence). This CDR3 has 12 amino acids. Written as DNA, the CDR3 is TGTGCTAGCAGCTTAGTCGGGGAGACCCAGTACTTC. Protein: CASSLVGETQYF.

This rearrangement joins TRBV6-4 to TRBJ2-1, with D perhaps matching TRBD1 (6 bases). Germline V CDR1 and CDR2: MRHNA, SNTAGT. The CDR3 has 16 amino acids. V gave up 5 bases and J gave up 8 bases, with 22 bases separating them. CDR3 loop: CASSWEAGVPYHEQFF. In DNA form, the CDR3 reads TGTGCCAGCAGTTGGGAAGCAGGGGTGCCATATCATGAGCAGTTCTTC.

This clone was detected only once. This chain uses TRBV12-5 with TRBJ2-3; D remains ambiguous. Per the germline V gene, CDR1 is LGHNT and CDR2 is FRNRAP. Trimming stripped 1 base from V and 6 bases from J, with 11 bases between. The CDR3 spans 14 residues. The CDR3 is CASGLGVAGDTQYF. CDR3 DNA: TGTGCTAGTGGTTTGGGCGTGGCCGGGGATACGCAGTATTTT.

The V and J genes are TRBV28 and TRBJ2-3, with no clear D. V was clipped by 4 bases and J by 8 bases, with 19 bases between them. The CDR3 has 15 residues. Germline CDR1 MDHEN, CDR2 SYDVKM. The CDR3 protein is CASSSSLELIGTQYF. CDR3 in DNA: TGTGCCAGCAGTTCGTCACTGGAGCTGATTGGTACGCAGTATTTT.

The CDR3 DNA follows: TGTGCCAGCAGCCAAGAGGGTACAGGGGTCAATCAGCCCCAGCATTTT. This sequence encodes CASSQEGTGVNQPQHF. V usage is TRBV4-2 and J usage is TRBJ1-5; TRBD1 matches at 7 bases. The germline V gene has CDR1 LGHNA and CDR2 YNFKEQ. Germline trimming cut 0 bases from V and 3 bases from J; bases unmatched to any gene: 5. The CDR3 is made up of 16 amino acids.